These 14 T cell receptor beta chains came from one sample sequenced in a study of blood T cell repertoires in COVID-19 (TCRdb year 2020). The library was obtained by the immunoSEQ multiplex PCR assay. TCRdb mirrors the immuneACCESS table, restricted to in-frame sequences. Some clones are absent from its copies; in checked studies, under half trace to an unresolved V gene, and the reason for the others is unknown. The sample table records more than 250,000 clones; 80% to 90% of these occur just once. The ten largest clones add up to more than 2% of the sample. Sample: PBMCs or T cells enriched from blood (not recorded which). All receptors derive from a man under 40 who had recovered from COVID-19.

The chain carries TRBV12-3 or TRBV12-4 and TRBJ2-5, with a weak D call TRBD2 (6 bases). V was pared by 6 bases and J by 2 bases, with 10 bases between. This CDR3 has 13 residues. This CDR3 is CASSPTSQETQYF. The CDR3 DNA is TGTGCCAGCAGCCCGACTAGTCAAGAGACCCAGTACTTC.

This rearrangement joins TRBV2 to TRBJ2-7; 8 positions match TRBD1. The junction had 7 bases not matched to a gene; V was cut back by 4 bases and J by 2 bases. CDR3 size: 15 residues. Germline V gene data show CDR1 as SNHLY and CDR2 as FYNNEI. The CDR3 protein is CASSGGTGEPYEQYF. In nucleotides, the CDR3 is TGTGCCAGCAGTGGGGGGACAGGCGAACCCTACGAGCAGTACTTC.

CDR3 region: CASSGRGQGTDTQYF. CDR3 nucleotide sequence: TGCGCCAGCAGCGGCCGGGGACAGGGGACAGATACGCAGTATTTT. V and J are TRBV5-1 and TRBJ2-3, with 10 bases lining up with TRBD1. J lost 3 bases, V lost 4 bases, and 5 bases had no gene match. The CDR3 is 15 residues long. Germline assignment: CDR1 SGHRS and CDR2 YFSETQ.

The chain employs TRBV27 and TRBJ1-3; D remains ambiguous. The CDR3 totals 15 residues. Trimming left V 4 bases short and J 3 bases short, with 13 bases between. CDR1 and CDR2 (germline): MNHEY, SMNVEV (reference sequence). CDR3 amino acids: CASSSRRGSGNTIYF. CDR3 sequence (DNA): TGTGCCAGCAGTTCCCGCCGAGGGAGTGGAAACACCATATATTTT.

This chain links TRBV6-5 with TRBJ1-2; TRBD1 is a possible D gene (6 bases). V shed 4 bases and J shed 8 bases, with 11 bases lying between them. Germline loops: CDR1 MNHEY, CDR2 SVGAGI. The CDR3 is 12 amino acids. CDR3 in DNA: TGTGCCAGCAGTTCAGGGGTGCGCGGCTACACCTTC. It specifies CASSSGVRGYTF.

The chain combines TRBV19 with TRBJ2-5, with 10 bases matching TRBD2. With V trimmed by 3 bases and J by 2 bases, 3 bases remained unmatched. Per the germline V gene, CDR1 is LNHDA and CDR2 is SQIVND (reference sequence). The CDR3 loop spans 15 amino acids. The CDR3 DNA reads as TGTGCCAGTAGTATCGGAGCGGGGGGGCAAGAGACCCAGTACTTC. Its protein product is CASSIGAGGQETQYF.

V is TRBV6-5 and J is TRBJ1-1; tentative D call: TRBD1 (5 bases). V was shortened by 6 bases and J by 4 bases, with 12 bases between the two germline ends. CDR3 length: 13 amino acids. In germline, CDR1 is MNHEY, CDR2 SVGAGI. The DNA for the CDR3 is TGTGCCAGCAGCAGCTTGGGGGGCACTGAAGCTTTCTTT. This gives the protein CASSSLGGTEAFF.

The V call is TRBV9, the J call TRBJ2-7; TRBD1 matches 7 bases. CDR3 length: 14 amino acids. Germline values: CDR1 SGDLS, CDR2 YYNGEE. Trimming cost V 4 bases and J 2 bases; bases outside gene matches: 6. For the CDR3, the DNA is TGTGCCAGCAGCATCACAGGGGTTCCCTACGAGCAGTACTTC. Residues: CASSITGVPYEQYF.

The gene calls are TRBV6-6 and TRBJ2-7, with D possibly matching TRBD1 (6 bases). The CDR3 contains 16 residues. Germline V gene sequence: CDR1 MNHNY, CDR2 SVGAGI (reference sequence). Between the trimmed V and J ends, which lost 5 bases and 3 bases, there was a span of 20 bases. CDR3 in amino acids: CASSHLEVGAFYEQYF. The CDR3 DNA is TGTGCCAGCAGTCATTTGGAAGTGGGGGCCTTCTACGAGCAGTACTTC.

The rearrangement uses TRBV6-5 and TRBJ1-6, with no clear D. The CDR3 is 14 amino acids. V was clipped by 0 bases and J by 9 bases, with 9 bases between them. Germline loops: CDR1 MNHEY, CDR2 SVGAGI. CDR3 nucleotides: TGTGCCAGCAGTTACTCCGCCCGAGGTTCACCCCTCCACTTT. Translated, it gives CASSYSARGSPLHF.

This clone has only a few counts. V is TRBV2 and J is TRBJ1-3, with TRBD1 matching over 8 bases. Losses at the gene ends were 11 bases for V and 4 bases for J; bases not matched to a gene: 4. Per the germline V gene, CDR1 is SNHLY and CDR2 is FYNNEI. There are 12 residues in the CDR3. The CDR3 region has the DNA TGTGCCGACAGGGGTACGGGAAACACCATATATTTT. Protein: CADRGTGNTIYF.

This clone appeared a few times. The rearrangement joins TRBV2 to TRBJ1-2; the D gene is possibly TRBD1 (6 bases). V lost 6 bases to trimming and J lost 4 bases, with 18 bases between them. This CDR3 comprises 15 residues. Germline CDR1 is SNHLY and CDR2 is FYNNEI. The CDR3 loop reads CASRGPGHLSYGYTF. CDR3 coding DNA: TGTGCCAGCAGGGGACCGGGACACCTTTCCTATGGCTACACCTTC.

CDR3 in DNA: TGCGCCAGCAGCCTAGCGGGGGGGCCTAGTACAGATACGCAGTATTTT. Translating gives CASSLAGGPSTDTQYF. The rearrangement uses TRBV5-1 and TRBJ2-3; 12 positions match TRBD2. Trimming at V came to 4 bases and at J to 3 bases, leaving 6 bases not matched to a gene. This CDR3 comprises 16 residues. CDR1 and CDR2 from the germline V gene are SGHRS and YFSETQ.

The chain joins TRBV2 to TRBJ1-1; D not resolved. From germline, CDR1 is SNHLY and CDR2 FYNNEI. Trimming cost V 8 bases and J 0 bases, with 10 bases left between them. This CDR3 is built from 13 residues. The CDR3 loop is CASFREMNTEAFF. CDR3 in DNA: TGTGCCAGCTTTCGGGAGATGAACACTGAAGCTTTCTTT.